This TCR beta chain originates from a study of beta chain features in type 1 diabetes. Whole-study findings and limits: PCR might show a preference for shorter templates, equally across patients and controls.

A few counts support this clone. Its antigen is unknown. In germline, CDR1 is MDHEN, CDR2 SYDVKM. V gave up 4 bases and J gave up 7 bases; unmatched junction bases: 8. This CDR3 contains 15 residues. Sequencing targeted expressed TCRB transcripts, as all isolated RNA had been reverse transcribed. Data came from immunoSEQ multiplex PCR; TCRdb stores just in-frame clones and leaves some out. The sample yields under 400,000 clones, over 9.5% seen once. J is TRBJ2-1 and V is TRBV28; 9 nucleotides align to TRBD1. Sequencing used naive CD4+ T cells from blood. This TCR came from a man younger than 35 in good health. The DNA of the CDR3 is TGTGCCAGCAGTTGGGGACAGGGCCTAAGGAATGAGCAGTTCTTC. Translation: CASSWGQGLRNEQFF.